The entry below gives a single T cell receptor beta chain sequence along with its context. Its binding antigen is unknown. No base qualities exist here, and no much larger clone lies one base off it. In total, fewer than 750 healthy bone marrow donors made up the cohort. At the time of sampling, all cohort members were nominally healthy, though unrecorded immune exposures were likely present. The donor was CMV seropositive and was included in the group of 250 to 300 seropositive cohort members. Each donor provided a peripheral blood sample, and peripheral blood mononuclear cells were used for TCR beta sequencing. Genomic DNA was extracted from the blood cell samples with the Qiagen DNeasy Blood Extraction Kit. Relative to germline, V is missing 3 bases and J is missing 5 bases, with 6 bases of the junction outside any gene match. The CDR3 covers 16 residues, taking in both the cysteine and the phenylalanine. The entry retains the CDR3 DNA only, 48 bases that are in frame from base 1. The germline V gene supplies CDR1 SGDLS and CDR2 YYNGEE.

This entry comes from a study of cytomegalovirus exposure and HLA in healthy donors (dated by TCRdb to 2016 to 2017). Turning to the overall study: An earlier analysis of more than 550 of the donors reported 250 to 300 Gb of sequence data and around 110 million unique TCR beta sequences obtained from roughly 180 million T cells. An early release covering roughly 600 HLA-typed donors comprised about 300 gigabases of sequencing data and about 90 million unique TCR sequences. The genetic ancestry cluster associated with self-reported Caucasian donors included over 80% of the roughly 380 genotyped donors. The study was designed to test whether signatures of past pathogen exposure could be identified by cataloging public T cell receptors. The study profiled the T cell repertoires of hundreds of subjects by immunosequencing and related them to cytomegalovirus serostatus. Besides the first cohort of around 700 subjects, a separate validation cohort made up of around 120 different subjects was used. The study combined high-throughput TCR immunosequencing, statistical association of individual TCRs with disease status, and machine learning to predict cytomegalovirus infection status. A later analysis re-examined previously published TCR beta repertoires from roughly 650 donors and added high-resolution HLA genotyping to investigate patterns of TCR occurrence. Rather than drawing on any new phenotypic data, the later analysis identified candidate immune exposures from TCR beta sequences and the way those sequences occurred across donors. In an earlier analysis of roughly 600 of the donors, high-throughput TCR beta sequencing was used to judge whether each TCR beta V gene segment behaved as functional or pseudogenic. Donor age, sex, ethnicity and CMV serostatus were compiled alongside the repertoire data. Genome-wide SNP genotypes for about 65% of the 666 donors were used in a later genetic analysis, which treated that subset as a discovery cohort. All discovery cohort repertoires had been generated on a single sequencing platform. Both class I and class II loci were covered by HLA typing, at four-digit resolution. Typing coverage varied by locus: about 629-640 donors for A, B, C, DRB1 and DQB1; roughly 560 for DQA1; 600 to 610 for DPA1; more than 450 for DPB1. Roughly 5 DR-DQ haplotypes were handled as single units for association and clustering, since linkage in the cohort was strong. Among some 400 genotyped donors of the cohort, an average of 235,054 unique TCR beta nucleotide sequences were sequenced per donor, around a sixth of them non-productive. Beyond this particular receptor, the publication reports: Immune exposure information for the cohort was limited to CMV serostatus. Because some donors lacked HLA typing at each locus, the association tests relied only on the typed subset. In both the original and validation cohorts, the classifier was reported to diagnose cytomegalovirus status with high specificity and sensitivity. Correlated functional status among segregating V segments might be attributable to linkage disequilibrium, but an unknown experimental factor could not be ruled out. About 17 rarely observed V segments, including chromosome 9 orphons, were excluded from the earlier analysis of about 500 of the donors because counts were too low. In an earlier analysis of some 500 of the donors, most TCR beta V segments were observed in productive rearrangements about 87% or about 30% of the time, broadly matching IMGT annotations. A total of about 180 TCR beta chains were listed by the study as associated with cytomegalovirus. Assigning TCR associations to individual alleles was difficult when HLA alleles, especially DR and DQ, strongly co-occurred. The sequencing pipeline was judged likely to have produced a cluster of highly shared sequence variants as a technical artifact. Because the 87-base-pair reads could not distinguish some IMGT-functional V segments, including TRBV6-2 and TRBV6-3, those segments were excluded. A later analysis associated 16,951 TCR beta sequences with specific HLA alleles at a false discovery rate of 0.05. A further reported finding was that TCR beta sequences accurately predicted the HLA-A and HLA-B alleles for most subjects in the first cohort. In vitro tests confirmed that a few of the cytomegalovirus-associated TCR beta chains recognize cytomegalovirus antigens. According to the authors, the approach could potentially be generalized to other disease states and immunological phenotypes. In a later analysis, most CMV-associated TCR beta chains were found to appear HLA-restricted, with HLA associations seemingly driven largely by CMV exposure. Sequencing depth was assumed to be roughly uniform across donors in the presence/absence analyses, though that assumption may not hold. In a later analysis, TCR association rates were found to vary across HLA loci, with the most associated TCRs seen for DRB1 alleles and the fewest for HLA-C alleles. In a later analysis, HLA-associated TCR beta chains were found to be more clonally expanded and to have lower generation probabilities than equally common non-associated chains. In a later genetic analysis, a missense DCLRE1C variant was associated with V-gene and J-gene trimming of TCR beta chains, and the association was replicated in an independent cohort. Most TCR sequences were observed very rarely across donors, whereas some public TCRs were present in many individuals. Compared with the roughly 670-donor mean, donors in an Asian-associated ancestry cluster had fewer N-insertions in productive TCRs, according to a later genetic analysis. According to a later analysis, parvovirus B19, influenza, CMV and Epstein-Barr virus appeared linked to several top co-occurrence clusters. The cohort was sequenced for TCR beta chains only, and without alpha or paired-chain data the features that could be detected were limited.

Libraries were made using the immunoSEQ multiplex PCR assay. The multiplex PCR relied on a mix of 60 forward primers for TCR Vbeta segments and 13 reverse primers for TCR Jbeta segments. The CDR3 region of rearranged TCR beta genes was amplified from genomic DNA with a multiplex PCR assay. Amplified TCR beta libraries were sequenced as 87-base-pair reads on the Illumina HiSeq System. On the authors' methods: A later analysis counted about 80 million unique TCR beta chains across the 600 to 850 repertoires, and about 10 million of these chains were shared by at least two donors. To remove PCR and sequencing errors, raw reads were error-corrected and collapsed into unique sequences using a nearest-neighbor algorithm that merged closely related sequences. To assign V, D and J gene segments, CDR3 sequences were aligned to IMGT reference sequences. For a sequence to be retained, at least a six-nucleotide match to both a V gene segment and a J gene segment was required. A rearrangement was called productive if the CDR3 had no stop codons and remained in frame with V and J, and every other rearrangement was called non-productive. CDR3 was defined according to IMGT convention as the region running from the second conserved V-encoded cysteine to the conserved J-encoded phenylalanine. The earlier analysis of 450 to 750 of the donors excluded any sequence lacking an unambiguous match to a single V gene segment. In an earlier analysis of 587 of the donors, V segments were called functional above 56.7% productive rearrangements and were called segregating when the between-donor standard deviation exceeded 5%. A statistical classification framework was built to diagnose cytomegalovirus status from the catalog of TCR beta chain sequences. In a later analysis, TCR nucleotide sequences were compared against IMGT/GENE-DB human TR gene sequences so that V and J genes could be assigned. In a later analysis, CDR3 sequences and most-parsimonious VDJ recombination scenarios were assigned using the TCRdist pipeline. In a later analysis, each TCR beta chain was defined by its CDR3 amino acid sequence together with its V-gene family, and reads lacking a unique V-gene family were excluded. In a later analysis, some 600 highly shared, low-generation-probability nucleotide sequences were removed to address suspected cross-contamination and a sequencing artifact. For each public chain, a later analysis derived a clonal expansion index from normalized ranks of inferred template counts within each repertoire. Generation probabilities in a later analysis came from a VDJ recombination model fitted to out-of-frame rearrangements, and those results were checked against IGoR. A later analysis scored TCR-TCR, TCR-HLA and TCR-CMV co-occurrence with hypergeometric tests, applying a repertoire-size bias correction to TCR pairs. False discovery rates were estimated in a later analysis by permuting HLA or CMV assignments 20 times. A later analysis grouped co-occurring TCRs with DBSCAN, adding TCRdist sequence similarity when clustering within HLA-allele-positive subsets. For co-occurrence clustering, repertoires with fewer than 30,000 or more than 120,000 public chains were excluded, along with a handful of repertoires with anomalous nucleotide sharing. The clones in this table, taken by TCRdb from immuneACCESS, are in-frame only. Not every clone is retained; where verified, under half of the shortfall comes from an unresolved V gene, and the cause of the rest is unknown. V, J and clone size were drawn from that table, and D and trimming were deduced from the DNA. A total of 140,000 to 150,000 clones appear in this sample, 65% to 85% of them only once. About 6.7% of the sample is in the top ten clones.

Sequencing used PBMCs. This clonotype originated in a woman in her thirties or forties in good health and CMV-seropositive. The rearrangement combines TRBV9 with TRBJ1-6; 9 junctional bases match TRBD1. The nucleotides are TGTGCCAGCAGCGGATCCGGGACAGGGAATAATTCACCCCTCCACTTT. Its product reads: CASSGSGTGNNSPLHF.